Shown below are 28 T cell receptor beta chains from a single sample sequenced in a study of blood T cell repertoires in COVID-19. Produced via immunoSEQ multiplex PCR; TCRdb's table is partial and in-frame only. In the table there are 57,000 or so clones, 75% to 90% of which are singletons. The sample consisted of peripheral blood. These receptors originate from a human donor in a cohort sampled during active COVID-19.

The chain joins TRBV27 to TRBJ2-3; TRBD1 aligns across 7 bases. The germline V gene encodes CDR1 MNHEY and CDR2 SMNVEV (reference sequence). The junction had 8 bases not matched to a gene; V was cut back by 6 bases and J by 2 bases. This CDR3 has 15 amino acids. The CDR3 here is CASSAGTVHTDTQYF. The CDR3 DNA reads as TGTGCCAGCAGCGCCGGGACAGTACACACAGATACGCAGTATTTT.

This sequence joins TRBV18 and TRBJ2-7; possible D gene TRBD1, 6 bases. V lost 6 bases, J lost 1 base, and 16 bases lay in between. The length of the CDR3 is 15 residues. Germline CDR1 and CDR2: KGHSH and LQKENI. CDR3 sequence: CASSHPQGPSYEQYF. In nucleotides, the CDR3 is TGTGCCAGCTCGCACCCACAGGGCCCTTCCTACGAGCAGTACTTC.

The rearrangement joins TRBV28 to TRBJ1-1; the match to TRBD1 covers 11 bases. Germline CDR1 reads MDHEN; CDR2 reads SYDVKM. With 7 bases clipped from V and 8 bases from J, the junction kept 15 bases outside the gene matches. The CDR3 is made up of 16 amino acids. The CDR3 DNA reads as TGTGCCAGCACCACAAGCGAGGGGACAGGGGGTTTAGAAGCTTTCTTT. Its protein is CASTTSEGTGGLEAFF.

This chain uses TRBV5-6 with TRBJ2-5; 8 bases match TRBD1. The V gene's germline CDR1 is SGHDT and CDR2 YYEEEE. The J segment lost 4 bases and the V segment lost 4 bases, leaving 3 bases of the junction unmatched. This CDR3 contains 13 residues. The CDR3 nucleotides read TGTGCCAGCAGCCTCACAGGGGGAGAGACCCAGTACTTC. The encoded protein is CASSLTGGETQYF.

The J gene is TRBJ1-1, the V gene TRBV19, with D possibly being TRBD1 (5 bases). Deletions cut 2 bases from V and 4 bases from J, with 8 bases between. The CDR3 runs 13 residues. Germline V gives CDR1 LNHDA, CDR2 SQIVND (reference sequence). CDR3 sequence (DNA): TGTGCCAGTAGTATACAGGGTGGCACTGAAGCTTTCTTT. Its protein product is CASSIQGGTEAFF.

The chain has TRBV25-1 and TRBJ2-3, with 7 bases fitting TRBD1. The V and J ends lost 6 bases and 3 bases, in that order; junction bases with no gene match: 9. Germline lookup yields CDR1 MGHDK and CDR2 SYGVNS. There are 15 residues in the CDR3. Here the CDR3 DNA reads TGTGCCAGCAGCTTAGGGACAGCTTCAACAGATACGCAGTATTTT. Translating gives CASSLGTASTDTQYF.

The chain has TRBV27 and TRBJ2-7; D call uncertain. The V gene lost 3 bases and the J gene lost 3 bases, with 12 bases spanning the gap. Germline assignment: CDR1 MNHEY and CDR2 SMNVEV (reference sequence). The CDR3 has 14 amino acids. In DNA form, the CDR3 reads TGTGCCAGCAGTTTTCGGAGTTCCAGCTACGAGCAGTACTTC. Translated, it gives CASSFRSSSYEQYF.

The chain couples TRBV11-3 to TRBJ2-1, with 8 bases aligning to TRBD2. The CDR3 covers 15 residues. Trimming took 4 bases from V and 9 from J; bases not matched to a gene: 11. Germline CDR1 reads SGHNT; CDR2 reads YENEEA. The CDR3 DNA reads TGTGCCAGCAGCTCAGGGAGCGGGAGTGGAAGTGAGCAGTTCTTC. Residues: CASSSGSGSGSEQFF.

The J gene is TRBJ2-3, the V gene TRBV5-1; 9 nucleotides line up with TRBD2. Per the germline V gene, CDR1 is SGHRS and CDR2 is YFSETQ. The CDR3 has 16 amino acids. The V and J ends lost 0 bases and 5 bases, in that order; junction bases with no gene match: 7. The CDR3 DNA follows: TGCGCCAGCAGCTTGGCTGGCGGGAGGGCCGGAGATACGCAGTATTTT. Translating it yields CASSLAGGRAGDTQYF.

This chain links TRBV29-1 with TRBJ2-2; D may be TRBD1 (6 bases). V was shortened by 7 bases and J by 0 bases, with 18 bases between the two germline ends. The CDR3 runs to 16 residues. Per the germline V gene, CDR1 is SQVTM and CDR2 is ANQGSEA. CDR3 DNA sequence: TGCAGCGCTTCCAACACCGGGACAACGAACACCGGGGAGCTGTTTTTT. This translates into CSASNTGTTNTGELFF.

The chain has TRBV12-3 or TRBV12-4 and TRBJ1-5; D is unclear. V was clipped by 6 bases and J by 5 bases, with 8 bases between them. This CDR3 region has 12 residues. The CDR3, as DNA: TGTGCCAGCAGCCCAGGCGATCAGCCCCAGCATTTT. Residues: CASSPGDQPQHF.

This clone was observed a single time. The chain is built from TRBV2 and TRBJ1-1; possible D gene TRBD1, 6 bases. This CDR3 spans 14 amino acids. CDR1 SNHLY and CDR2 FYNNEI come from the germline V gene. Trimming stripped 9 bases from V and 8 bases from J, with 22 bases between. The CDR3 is CARHIGGGRIEAFF. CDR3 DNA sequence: TGTGCCAGACACATCGGGGGGGGGCGCATAGAAGCTTTCTTT. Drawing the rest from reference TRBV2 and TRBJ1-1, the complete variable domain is EPEVTQTPSHQVTQMGQEVILRCVPISNHLYFYWYRQILGQKVEFLVSFYNNEISEKSEIFDDQFSVERPDGSNFTLKIRSTKLEDSAMYFCARHIGGGRIEAFFGQGTRLTVV.

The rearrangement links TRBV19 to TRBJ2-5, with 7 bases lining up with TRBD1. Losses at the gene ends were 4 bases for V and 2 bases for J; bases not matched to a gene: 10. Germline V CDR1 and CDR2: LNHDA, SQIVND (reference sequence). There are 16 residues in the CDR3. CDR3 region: CASSTGQPLSQETQYF. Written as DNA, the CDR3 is TGTGCCAGTAGTACGGGACAGCCCCTCTCGCAAGAGACCCAGTACTTC.

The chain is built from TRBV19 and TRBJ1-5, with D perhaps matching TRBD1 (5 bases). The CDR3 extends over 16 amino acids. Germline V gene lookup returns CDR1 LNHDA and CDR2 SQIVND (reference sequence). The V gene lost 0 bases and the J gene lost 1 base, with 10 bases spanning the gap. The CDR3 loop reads CASSIDGGGSNQPQHF. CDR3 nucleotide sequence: TGTGCCAGTAGTATAGATGGGGGAGGAAGCAATCAGCCCCAGCATTTT.

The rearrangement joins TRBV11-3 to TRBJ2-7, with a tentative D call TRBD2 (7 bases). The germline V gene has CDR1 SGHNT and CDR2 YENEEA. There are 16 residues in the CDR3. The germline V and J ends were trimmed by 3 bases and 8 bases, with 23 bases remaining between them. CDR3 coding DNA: TGTGCCAGCAGCTTCCGGAAGGGGGAGGGGAGGCCTAAGCAGTACTTC. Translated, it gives CASSFRKGEGRPKQYF.

As DNA, the CDR3 is TGCGCCAGCAGCGCTGGACAGGGGAAGCACGAGCAGTACTTC. This gives the protein CASSAGQGKHEQYF. V gene TRBV5-1 combines with J gene TRBJ2-7; 9 bases map to TRBD1. This CDR3 is built from 14 residues. The germline V gene has CDR1 SGHRS and CDR2 YFSETQ. The V segment lost 4 bases and the J segment 5 bases; nucleotides outside the gene matches: 7.

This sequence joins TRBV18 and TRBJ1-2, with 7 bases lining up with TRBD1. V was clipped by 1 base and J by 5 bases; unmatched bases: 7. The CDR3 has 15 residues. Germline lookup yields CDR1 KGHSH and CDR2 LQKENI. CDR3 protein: CASSPQGAQGYGYTF. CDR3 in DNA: TGTGCCAGCTCACCACAGGGGGCCCAGGGGTATGGCTACACCTTC.

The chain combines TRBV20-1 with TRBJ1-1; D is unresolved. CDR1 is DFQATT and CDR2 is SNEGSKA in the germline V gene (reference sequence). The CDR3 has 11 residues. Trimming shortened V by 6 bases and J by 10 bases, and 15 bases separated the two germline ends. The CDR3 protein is CSASEGLGAFF. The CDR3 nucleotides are TGCAGTGCCTCCGAGGGATTGGGAGCTTTCTTT.

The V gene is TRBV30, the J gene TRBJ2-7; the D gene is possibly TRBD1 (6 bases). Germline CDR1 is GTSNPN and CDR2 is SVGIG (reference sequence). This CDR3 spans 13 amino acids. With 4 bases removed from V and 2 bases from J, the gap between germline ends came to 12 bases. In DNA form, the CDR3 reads TGTGCCTGGACCAGGGGCGAAACCTACGAGCAGTACTTC. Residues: CAWTRGETYEQYF. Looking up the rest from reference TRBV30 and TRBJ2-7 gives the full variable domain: SQTIHQWPATLVQPVGSPLSLECTVEGTSNPNLYWYRQAAGRGLQLLFYSVGIGQISSEVPQNLSASRPQDRQFILSSKKLLLSDSGFYLCAWTRGETYEQYFGPGTRLTVT.

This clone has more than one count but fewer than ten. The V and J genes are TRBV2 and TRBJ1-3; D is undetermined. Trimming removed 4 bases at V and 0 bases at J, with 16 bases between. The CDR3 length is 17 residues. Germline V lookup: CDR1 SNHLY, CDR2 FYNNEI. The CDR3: CASSVGRGRRSGNTIYF. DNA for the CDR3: TGTGCCAGCAGTGTAGGCAGAGGCAGACGCTCTGGAAACACCATATATTTT.

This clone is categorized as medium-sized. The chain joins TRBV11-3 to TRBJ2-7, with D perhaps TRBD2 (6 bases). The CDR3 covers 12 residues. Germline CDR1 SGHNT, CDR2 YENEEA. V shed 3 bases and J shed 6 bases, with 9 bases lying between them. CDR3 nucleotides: TGTGCCAGCAGCTTGACTAGTCGCGAGCAGTACTTC. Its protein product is CASSLTSREQYF.

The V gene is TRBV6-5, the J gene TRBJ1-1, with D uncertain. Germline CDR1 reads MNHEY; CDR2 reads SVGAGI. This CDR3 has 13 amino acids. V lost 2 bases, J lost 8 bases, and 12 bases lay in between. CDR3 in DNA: TGTGCCAGCAGTTACCCAACAAGTACAGAAGCTTTCTTT. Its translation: CASSYPTSTEAFF.

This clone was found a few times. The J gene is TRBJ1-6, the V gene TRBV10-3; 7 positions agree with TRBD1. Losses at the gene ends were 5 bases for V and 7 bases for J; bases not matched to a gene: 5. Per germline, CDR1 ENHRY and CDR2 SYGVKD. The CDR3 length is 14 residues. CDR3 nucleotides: TGTGCCATCAGTTTGACAGGGAAAAATTCACCCCTCCACTTT. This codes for CAISLTGKNSPLHF.

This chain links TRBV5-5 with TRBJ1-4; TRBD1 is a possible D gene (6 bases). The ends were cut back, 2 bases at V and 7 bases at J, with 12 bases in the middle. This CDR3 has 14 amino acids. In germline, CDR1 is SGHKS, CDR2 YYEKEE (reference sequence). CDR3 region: CASSLGGASEKLFF. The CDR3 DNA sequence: TGTGCCAGCAGCTTAGGGGGGGCTAGTGAAAAACTGTTTTTT.

This chain's CDR3 is CASSADLDTGELFF. In DNA, the CDR3 is TGTGCCAGCAGCGCGGACTTGGACACCGGGGAGCTGTTTTTT. The chain links TRBV7-9 to TRBJ2-2, with D tentatively TRBD2 (5 bases). Trimming took 5 bases from V and 3 from J, leaving 10 bases between them. The CDR3 has 14 residues. From germline, CDR1 is SEHNR and CDR2 FQNEAQ (reference sequence).

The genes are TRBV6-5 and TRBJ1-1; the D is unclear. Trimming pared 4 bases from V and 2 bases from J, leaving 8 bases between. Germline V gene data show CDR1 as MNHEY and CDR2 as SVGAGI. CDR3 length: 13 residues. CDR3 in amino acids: CASSSNRNTEAFF. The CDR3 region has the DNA TGTGCCAGCAGTTCCAACAGAAACACTGAAGCTTTCTTT.

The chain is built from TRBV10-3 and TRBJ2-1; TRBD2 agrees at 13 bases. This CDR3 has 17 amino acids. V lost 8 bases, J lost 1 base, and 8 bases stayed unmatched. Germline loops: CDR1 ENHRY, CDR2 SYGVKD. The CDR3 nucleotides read TGTGCCATCGGGGGGGGACTAGCGGGAAGTTCCTACAATGAGCAGTTCTTC. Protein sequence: CAIGGGLAGSSYNEQFF.

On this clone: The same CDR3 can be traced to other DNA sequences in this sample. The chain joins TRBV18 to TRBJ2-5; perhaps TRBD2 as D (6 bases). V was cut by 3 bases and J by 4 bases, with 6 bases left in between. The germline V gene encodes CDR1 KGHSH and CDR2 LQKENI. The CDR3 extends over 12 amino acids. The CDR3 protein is CASSPGGETQYF. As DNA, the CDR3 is TGTGCCAGCTCACCGGGGGGAGAGACCCAGTACTTC.